This paragraph reports one TCR beta chain. The antigen remains unidentified. The repertoire was sequenced with immunoSEQ multiplex PCR; TCRdb's copy has only in-frame clones and lacks some. The sample holds some 130,000 clones, around 84% seen once. This sample is drawn from a study of T cell responses to AZD1222 COVID-19 vaccine. Study-level results: Close to half of spike-specific TCRs reportedly recognize unmutated variant regions. The donor group comprised mostly white British people and more females; the analysis possibly underestimated clonal diversity.

CDR3 size: 16 residues. Germline CDR1 and CDR2: MNHNS and SASEGT. V lost 4 bases to trimming and J lost 0 bases; unmatched junction nucleotides: 7. The chain couples TRBV6-1 to TRBJ2-3; 7 bases fit TRBD1. The input for sequencing was peripheral blood, taken on day 0 of AZD1222 vaccination. The clonotype originates from an adult in good health. Written as DNA, the CDR3 is TGTGCCAGCAGTGTTGGGACAGTACCTAGCACAGATACGCAGTATTTT. Protein product: CASSVGTVPSTDTQYF.